This TCR beta chain was profiled in a study of blood T cells in healthy people across ages. Trimming took 7 bases from V and 3 from J; bases not matched to a gene: 9. Germline V CDR1 and CDR2: SQVTM, ANQGSEA. The length of the CDR3 is 13 residues. The authors ran a second PCR of about 6 to 12 cycles using a sample-barcoded 5' primer and a J-beta primer mix. TCRdb reanalysed the 5' RACE reads using MiXCR and keeps one entry per CDR3 protein. The sample gives hundreds of thousands of distinct CDR3 sequences, approximately 25% of which show up once; more than 7.5% is in the top ten. This sample also belongs to another study, concerning T cells of mothers and their children.

The genes are TRBV29-1 and TRBJ2-7; 7 bases are a match to TRBD1. The sequence derives from a boy aged 10-17 years in good health. The sequenced sample was blood. The chain's CDR3 is CSARQGRGYEQYF. In DNA form, the CDR3 reads TGCAGCGCTCGACAGGGACGGGGCTACGAGCAGTACTTC.